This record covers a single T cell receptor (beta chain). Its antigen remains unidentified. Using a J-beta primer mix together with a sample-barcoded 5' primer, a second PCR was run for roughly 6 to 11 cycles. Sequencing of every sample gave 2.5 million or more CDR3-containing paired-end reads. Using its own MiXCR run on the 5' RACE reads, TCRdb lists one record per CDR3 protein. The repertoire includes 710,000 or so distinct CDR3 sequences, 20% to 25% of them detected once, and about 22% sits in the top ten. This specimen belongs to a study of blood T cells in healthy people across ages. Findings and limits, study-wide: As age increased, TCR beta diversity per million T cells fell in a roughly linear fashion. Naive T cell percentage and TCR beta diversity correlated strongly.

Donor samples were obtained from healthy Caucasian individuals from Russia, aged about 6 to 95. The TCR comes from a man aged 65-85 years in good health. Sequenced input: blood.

The CDR3 is CASSLQGAGNTGELFF. The CDR3 coding sequence is TGCGCCAGCAGCTTACAGGGGGCAGGGAACACCGGGGAGCTGTTTTTT. V gene TRBV5-1 combines with J gene TRBJ2-2; 9 bases fit TRBD1. The J segment lost 1 base and the V segment lost 2 bases, leaving 3 bases of the junction unmatched. Germline lookup yields CDR1 SGHRS and CDR2 YFSETQ. This CDR3 has 16 amino acids.